This T cell receptor beta chain was identified in a study of blood T cell repertoires in COVID-19 (dated by TCRdb to about 2020). About the study as a whole: Samples from collaborators originated in the United States, Italy and Spain and spanned both the acute and convalescent phases of COVID-19. Sample metadata almost always included a de-identified subject ID, COVID-19 status, age in years and sex. Samples were obtained from the ongoing ImmuneRACE study (first 160 participants) and from roughly 1,300 subjects provided by 6 global collaborators. The repertoires were released in a freely available public database intended as a resource for research on the immune response to SARS-CoV-2. Deeply sampled blood TCRbeta repertoires from subjects exposed to, actively infected with, or recovered from COVID-19 were included in the dataset. HLA class I and class II types, where available, came from metadata supplied by the sample provider rather than from assay-based typing. The prospective study material was composed of cDNA or gDNA derived from T cells, B-cell-depleted T cells, or PBMCs.

Results the study describes overall, beyond this receptor: The amount of clinical and demographic metadata varied by source and participant and was provided uncurated.

TCRbeta CDR3 regions were amplified from genomic DNA by means of the immunoSEQ Assay, a bias-controlled multiplex PCR. The authors' analysis ran thus. Nucleated cell counts per sample were estimated from amplification of reference gene primers within the assay. To quantify the absolute abundance of each unique TCRbeta CDR3 rearrangement, sequence reads were collapsed and filtered. Productive Simpson clonality was computed per sample as the square root of Simpson's diversity index over productive rearrangements. The table comes from immuneACCESS by way of TCRdb, which keeps in-frame sequences with V and J called. Part of the clones is missing from these tables; in studies checked, under half for an unresolved V gene and the rest for unknown reasons. D and trimming come from the DNA, and the V and J calls and clone size come from that table. This sample has 450,000 to 500,000 clones in its table, and approximately 85% of those were observed once. In total, the top ten clones hold 3% to 4% of the sample.

The CDR3 contains 15 residues, cysteine and phenylalanine counted. Only the CDR3 region is kept as DNA, spanning 45 bases read in frame from base 1. The V and J ends are trimmed by 4 bases and 10 bases, leaving 20 bases between them. CDR1 SGHTA and CDR2 FQGNSA are derived from the germline V gene. Turning to this clone: Its specific antigen is unknown. One base away there is no much larger clone; base qualities are not given.

The collaborating institutions used their own protocols to collect whole blood in K2EDTA tubes. For TCRbeta analysis, collaborators shipped samples in one of three forms: frozen whole blood, isolated PBMCs, or DNA extracted from either of those sample types. This clonotype was sampled from a human donor in a cohort sampled during active COVID-19. The sample taken for sequencing was peripheral blood. Recombination linked TRBV7-2 to TRBJ2-1; the D region possibly corresponds to TRBD2 (6 bases align). The CDR3 reads as follows: CASSSWGEAVGEQFF. The DNA reads as follows: TGTGCCAGCAGCTCCTGGGGGGAGGCTGTAGGCGAGCAGTTCTTC.